This T cell receptor beta chain originates from a study of T cell changes during pregnancy in multiple sclerosis. V was cut by 5 bases and J by 7 bases, with 9 bases left in between. CDR1 is MNHNS, CDR2 SASEGT, per germline. The CDR3 sequence is 12 residues long. The repertoire was sequenced with immunoSEQ multiplex PCR; TCRdb's copy has only in-frame clones and lacks some. The top ten hold under 0.35% of the sample, which has about 69,000 clones, 91% seen once. Sequencing was performed on CD4+ T cells from peripheral blood mononuclear cells, taken in the third trimester of pregnancy. The rearrangement joins TRBV6-1 to TRBJ1-5; D remains unclear. The clonotype comes from a female donor in good health, enrolled as a control in a pregnancy study. The CDR3 loop is CASSPTGQPQHF. CDR3 nucleotides: TGTGCCAGCAGTCCGACCGGGCAGCCCCAGCATTTT.